This T cell receptor (beta chain) was captured in a study of CD8 T cells in Susac syndrome. Trimming removed 5 bases from V and 9 bases from J, with 14 bases in between. Germline values: CDR1 SGHVS, CDR2 FQNEAQ. This CDR3 is 13 amino acids long. Study-level findings and limits: The study conceded that its TCR sequencing and HLA analysis involved relatively few individuals.

As to this clonotype: The target antigen is unknown.

Reverse transcription of about 0.45 to 1 ug RNA was performed with random hexamers. A multiplex approach, immunoSEQ multiplex PCR, amplified TCR beta CDR3 across 54 Vbeta and 13 Jbeta. TCRdb reprocessed the immunoSEQ multiplex PCR reads with MiXCR, giving one entry per CDR3 protein. The sample has approximately 190,000 distinct CDR3 sequences; around 93% are singletons. The TCR comes from a human donor in good health. Sequencing input: CD4+ T cells from PBMCs. The chain has TRBV7-8 and TRBJ2-4; perhaps TRBD2 as D (6 bases). CDR3 amino acids: CASSRIQEGIQYF. In nucleotides, the CDR3 is TGTGCCAGCAGCCGCATCCAGGAGGGCATTCAGTACTTC.